One sample yielded the 30 T cell receptor beta chains listed below, sequenced in a study of T-cell reconstitution after alpha-beta-depleted transplantation in children. Molecular barcoding with unique molecular identifiers was used for the TCRbeta library. TCRdb re-derived calls from the PCR reads in MiXCR, one entry per CDR3 protein. The repertoire holds some 350,000 distinct CDR3 sequences, with around 15% as singletons. Material: PBMCs, mostly from graft donor cells, obtained 360 days after TCRalphabeta/CD19-depleted stem cell transplant. These TCRs come from a male patient between 2 and 10 years old who had a stem cell transplant for acute lymphoblastic leukemia, so the T cells may come from the graft donor.

This chain links TRBV4-3 with TRBJ2-4; no reliable D call. Trimming shortened V by 1 base and J by 6 bases, and 7 bases separated the two germline ends. This CDR3 region has 13 residues. The V gene's germline CDR1 is LGHNA and CDR2 YSLEER. The CDR3 protein is CASSQVDGNIQYF. The CDR3 DNA reads as TGCGCCAGCAGCCAAGTCGATGGAAACATTCAGTACTTC.

The chain carries TRBV20-1 and TRBJ2-7; 10 bases align to TRBD2. The CDR3 runs to 15 residues. Germline lookup yields CDR1 DFQATT and CDR2 SNEGSKA (reference sequence). The junction had 7 bases not matched to a gene; V was cut back by 2 bases and J by 3 bases. CDR3 nucleotide sequence: TGCAGTGCTAGATATCCGGCTAGCGGGAGCTACGAGCAGTACTTC. Translating gives CSARYPASGSYEQYF.

This clonotype appeared a few times. This chain connects TRBV9 to TRBJ2-7; 8 nucleotides agree with TRBD2. V gave up 4 bases and J gave up 0 bases; unmatched junction bases: 3. Germline V gene sequence: CDR1 SGDLS, CDR2 YYNGEE. This CDR3 region has 14 residues. CDR3 protein: CASSSGTSSYEQYF. CDR3 DNA: TGTGCCAGCAGCTCCGGGACTAGCTCCTACGAGCAGTACTTC.

The rearrangement uses TRBV7-3 and TRBJ2-1, with 8 bases matching TRBD2. The ends lost 1 base at V and 4 bases at J; junction bases unmatched: 6. Germline CDR1 reads SGHTA; CDR2 reads FQGTGA. This CDR3 region has 16 residues. CDR3 in amino acids: CASSLMTGGGYNEQFF. Written as DNA, the CDR3 is TGTGCCAGCAGCTTAATGACGGGAGGGGGATACAATGAGCAGTTCTTC.

The chain is built from TRBV4-1 and TRBJ1-3; tentatively, D is TRBD1 (5 bases). This CDR3 has 15 amino acids. Germline CDR1 MGHRA, CDR2 YSYEKL. Trimming took off 6 bases at V and 0 bases at J, with 12 bases between the two ends. The CDR3 DNA is TGCGCCAGCAGAACACAGGAGTCCTCTGGAAACACCATATATTTT. It translates to CASRTQESSGNTIYF.

The CDR3 reads CASSYSGEDNSPLHF. The DNA for the CDR3 is TGTGCCAGCAGTTACTCGGGGGAGGATAATTCACCCCTCCACTTT. The V and J genes are TRBV6-5 and TRBJ1-6; D may be TRBD1 (5 bases). This CDR3 has 15 residues. Germline values: CDR1 MNHEY, CDR2 SVGAGI. Trimming cost V 0 bases and J 5 bases, with 8 bases left between them.

For this clonotype: This CDR3 fails to terminate in the conserved phenylalanine or tryptophan, so it likely reflects a read error. The chain joins TRBV15 to TRBJ2-7, with D hard to call. The CDR3 contains 14 residues. CDR1 and CDR2 (germline): LNHNV, YYDKDF (reference sequence). V was clipped by 0 bases and J by 0 bases, with 6 bases between them. Here the CDR3 reads CATSRDLSSYEQYL. CDR3 DNA sequence: TGTGCCACCAGCAGAGACCTGAGCTCCTACGAGCAGTACCTC.

The chain carries TRBV10-3 and TRBJ1-1; D is possibly TRBD1 (5 bases). V lost 6 bases and J lost 0, with 8 bases in between. This CDR3 contains 13 residues. Germline V gene sequence: CDR1 ENHRY, CDR2 SYGVKD. CDR3 DNA sequence: TGTGCCATCAGGGGGGGGATGAACACTGAAGCTTTCTTT. Encoded protein: CAIRGGMNTEAFF.

This clonotype was picked up many times. This chain joins TRBV5-6 and TRBJ2-3; D perhaps matches TRBD2 (6 bases). CDR3 length: 14 residues. Trimming removed 4 bases at V and 0 bases at J, with 9 bases between. Germline V gene data show CDR1 as SGHDT and CDR2 as YYEEEE. CDR3 bases: TGTGCCAGCAGCGGGGGGAGGAGCACAGATACGCAGTATTTT. It codes for CASSGGRSTDTQYF. The full variable domain, completed using reference TRBV5-6 and TRBJ2-3, is DAGVTQSPTHLIKTRGQQVTLRCSPKSGHDTVSWYQQALGQGPQFIFQYYEEEERQRGNFPDRFSGHQFPNYSSELNVNALLLGDSALYLCASSGGRSTDTQYFGPGTRLTVL.

This clonotype was detected ten times or more. The chain carries TRBV28 and TRBJ2-3, with D possibly matching TRBD2 (7 bases). The V end lost 5 bases, the J end lost 1 base, and 10 bases lay between the germline ends. The CDR3 has 14 residues. CDR1 and CDR2 from the germline V gene are MDHEN and SYDVKM. The CDR3 sequence is CASSPGGRTDTQYF. CDR3 bases: TGTGCCAGCAGTCCGGGGGGCCGCACAGATACGCAGTATTTT.

This clonotype occurred a few times. V is TRBV6-1 and J is TRBJ2-7; no clear D. The V gene lost 6 bases and the J gene lost 1 base, with 19 bases spanning the gap. The CDR3 contains 16 residues. Germline-derived CDR1 and CDR2 are MNHNS and SASEGT. Here the CDR3 DNA reads TGTGCCAGCAGGGGCCCTGGGAAGCTGCCGTCCTACGAGCAGTACTTC. Translated: CASRGPGKLPSYEQYF.

The V gene is TRBV9, the J gene TRBJ2-2, with 9 bases identical to TRBD1. V lost 0 bases, J lost 7 bases, and 7 bases stayed unmatched. The V gene's germline CDR1 is SGDLS and CDR2 YYNGEE. The CDR3 sequence is 16 residues long. This CDR3 is CASSVASTGGIGELFF. Written as DNA, the CDR3 is TGTGCCAGCAGCGTAGCATCGACAGGGGGGATCGGGGAGCTGTTTTTT.

V is TRBV4-1 and J is TRBJ1-4; TRBD1 is a possible D gene (5 bases). The ends were cut back, 3 bases at V and 0 bases at J, with 17 bases in the middle. The CDR3 runs 18 residues. Germline loops: CDR1 MGHRA, CDR2 YSYEKL. The CDR3 loop reads CASSHVVGPRATNEKLFF. The CDR3 DNA is TGCGCCAGCAGCCACGTTGTGGGGCCCCGGGCAACTAATGAAAAACTGTTTTTT.

The chain uses TRBV20-1 and TRBJ2-7, with 8 bases aligning to TRBD2. Germline CDR1 is DFQATT and CDR2 is SNEGSKA (reference sequence). V shed 1 base, J shed 2 bases, and the junction held 10 bases outside the gene matches. This CDR3 spans 16 amino acids. This chain's CDR3 is CSARGRGGANPYEQYF. The DNA of the CDR3 is TGCAGTGCTAGAGGCCGGGGGGGGGCGAATCCCTACGAGCAGTACTTC.

This chain connects TRBV3-1 to TRBJ2-7; 7 nucleotides match TRBD2. Looked up from germline, CDR1 is LGHDT and CDR2 is YNNKEL (reference sequence). CDR3 size: 15 residues. J gave up 0 bases and V 1 base, and 3 bases lay outside the gene matches. Here the CDR3 DNA reads TGTGCCAGCAGCCAAGCCCTAGCGGCCTCCTACGAGCAGTACTTC. Translated: CASSQALAASYEQYF.

This clonotype has at least ten counts. The V gene is TRBV7-9, the J gene TRBJ1-5, with 9 bases lining up with TRBD1. The V segment lost 3 bases and the J segment 2 bases; nucleotides outside the gene matches: 5. The CDR3 consists of 16 residues. The germline gives CDR1 SEHNR, CDR2 FQNEAQ (reference sequence). CDR3 nucleotide sequence: TGTGCCAGCAGCTTCCACAGGGGGCCGGGCAATCAGCCCCAGCATTTT. It yields the protein CASSFHRGPGNQPQHF.

The rearrangement joins TRBV4-3 to TRBJ1-3; no clear D. With 5 bases removed from V and 0 bases from J, the gap between germline ends came to 23 bases. Per the germline V gene, CDR1 is LGHNA and CDR2 is YSLEER. CDR3 length: 19 amino acids. The CDR3 coding sequence is TGCGCCAGCAGCTTAAGGGCTACTACGCTGTCGAGCTCTGGAAACACCATATATTTT. Translated, it gives CASSLRATTLSSSGNTIYF.

The CDR3 protein is CASSQDYNTDTQYF. CDR3 DNA: TGTGCCAGCAGCCAAGATTACAACACAGATACGCAGTATTTT. The chain carries TRBV4-2 and TRBJ2-3; the D is unclear. CDR3 length: 14 amino acids. Deletions cut 0 bases from V and 2 bases from J, with 6 bases between. Germline lookup yields CDR1 LGHNA and CDR2 YNFKEQ.

This clonotype appeared a few times. This chain connects TRBV10-1 to TRBJ2-5; tentatively, D is TRBD2 (5 bases). V was clipped by 3 bases and J by 2 bases, with 10 bases between them. CDR1 is WNHNN and CDR2 is SYGVQD in the germline V gene (reference sequence). The CDR3 extends over 14 amino acids. The CDR3 nucleotides read TGCGCCAGCAGTGATTCGGGGAAACAAGAGACCCAGTACTTC. Translating gives CASSDSGKQETQYF.

V usage is TRBV28 and J usage is TRBJ2-3, with TRBD1 matching 9 bases. The CDR3 has 16 residues. V shed 5 bases and J 2 bases; nucleotides not matched to a gene: 8. From germline, CDR1 is MDHEN and CDR2 SYDVKM. The CDR3 nucleotides read TGTGCCAGCAGTCCAAACAGGGGGCCTTACACAGATACGCAGTATTTT. It specifies CASSPNRGPYTDTQYF.

The chain employs TRBV4-2 and TRBJ2-1, with 8 bases matching TRBD2. The ends lost 7 bases at V and 8 bases at J; junction bases unmatched: 13. The CDR3 loop spans 15 amino acids. Germline V gene data show CDR1 as LGHNA and CDR2 as YNFKEQ. CDR3 loop: CASKTAERELDEQFF. The DNA for the CDR3 is TGTGCCAGCAAGACCGCTGAGCGGGAGTTGGATGAGCAGTTCTTC.

This clonotype has only a few counts. The CDR3 sequence: CASSESGSWGTEAFF. CDR3 DNA: TGTGCCAGCAGTGAATCTGGCAGTTGGGGTACTGAAGCTTTCTTT. J is TRBJ1-1 and V is TRBV25-1; D is uncertain. The CDR3 extends over 15 amino acids. CDR1 and CDR2 (germline): MGHDK, SYGVNS. The V and J ends lost 1 base and 5 bases respectively, with 14 bases between them.

This clonotype was counted only a few times. The chain is built from TRBV6-1 and TRBJ2-7, with D tentatively TRBD2 (6 bases). The V end lost 5 bases, the J end lost 2 bases, and 16 bases lay between the germline ends. The CDR3 extends over 15 amino acids. CDR1 and CDR2 from the germline V gene are MNHNS and SASEGT. CDR3 amino acids: CASSPSRGTPYEQYF. DNA for the CDR3: TGTGCCAGCAGTCCCTCCCGGGGGACCCCCTACGAGCAGTACTTC.

In its sample, this clonotype was seen many times. This chain links TRBV12-3 or TRBV12-4 with TRBJ2-5; no reliable D call. The CDR3 is made up of 13 amino acids. V gave up 3 bases and J gave up 1 base, with 6 bases separating them. This chain's CDR3 is CASSFRAQETQYF. The CDR3 coding sequence is TGTGCCAGCAGTTTTCGGGCCCAAGAGACCCAGTACTTC.

V gene TRBV19 combines with J gene TRBJ2-2; D is ambiguous. The CDR3 sequence is 11 residues long. Germline V lookup: CDR1 LNHDA, CDR2 SQIVND (reference sequence). The V end was cut by 6 bases, the J end by 6 bases, with 5 bases between. The CDR3 nucleotides read TGTGCCAGTAGGGTCTCCGGGGAGCTGTTTTTT. Amino acids: CASRVSGELFF.

This clonotype was counted at least ten times. The chain recombines TRBV12-3 or TRBV12-4 with TRBJ2-2, with TRBD2 as a possible D gene (5 bases). The CDR3 consists of 13 residues. Trimming took off 5 bases at V and 3 bases at J, with 7 bases between the two ends. The chain's CDR3 is CASSPGDTGELFF. The DNA of the CDR3 is TGTGCCAGCAGTCCCGGGGACACCGGGGAGCTGTTTTTT.

The V gene is TRBV7-2, the J gene TRBJ2-1; TRBD2 agrees at 7 bases. V was clipped by 0 bases and J by 3 bases; unmatched bases: 11. The CDR3 has 18 residues. Germline CDR1 SGHTA, CDR2 FQGNSA. The CDR3 DNA reads as TGTGCCAGCAGCTTAGCGAGAATCGGCGGGAGACTCTACAATGAGCAGTTCTTC. Encoded protein: CASSLARIGGRLYNEQFF.

The chain employs TRBV6-2 or TRBV6-3 and TRBJ1-4; D remains unclear. Germline CDR1 is MNHEY and CDR2 is SVGEGT. V gave up 6 bases and J gave up 4 bases, with 21 bases separating them. The CDR3 is 17 residues long. CDR3 coding DNA: TGTGCCAGCAGATCTAACCGACGCCCCGGGTTTAATGAAAAACTGTTTTTT. It yields the protein CASRSNRRPGFNEKLFF.

This clonotype was observed a few times. V and J are TRBV25-1 and TRBJ2-7; D may be TRBD1 (6 bases). The germline gives CDR1 MGHDK, CDR2 SYGVNS. The germline V and J ends were trimmed by 6 bases and 5 bases, with 14 bases remaining between them. The CDR3 runs 13 residues. CDR3 bases: TGTGCCAGCAGAGCCCGAAACAGGGACGAGCAGTACTTC. Amino acid sequence: CASRARNRDEQYF.

Only a few counts were recorded for this clonotype. The rearrangement links TRBV5-1 to TRBJ1-5; a weak D match, TRBD1 (6 bases). Per germline, CDR1 SGHRS and CDR2 YFSETQ. V was cut by 4 bases and J by 0 bases, with 8 bases left in between. The CDR3 contains 14 residues. The CDR3 reads CASSPGDSNQPQHF. In nucleotides, the CDR3 is TGCGCCAGCAGCCCAGGGGATAGCAATCAGCCCCAGCATTTT.